Included here is one T cell receptor (beta chain) sequence, with context. Its antigen is not yet known. No qualities accompany the bases; no much larger clone lies one base away. Peripheral blood CD8+ and CD4+ T cells from healthy donors, Susac syndrome patients and multiple sclerosis patients were profiled using high-throughput TCR beta sequencing. Treatment-naive patients with stable or active relapsing-remitting disease fulfilling revised McDonald criteria were used as multiple sclerosis controls. CD8+ TEMRA cells were enriched by FACS, while bulk CD8+ and CD4+ T cells were purified by magnetic negative isolation. Blood was collected in EDTA tubes and processed within 24 hours, with PBMCs isolated through density gradient centrifugation. PBMCs destined for TCR sequencing were cryopreserved in liquid nitrogen and later thawed in a 37 °C water bath. The sorted or isolated CD4+, CD8+ and CD8+ TEMRA cells reached a purity of at least 90%.

The data originate from a study of CD8 T cells in Susac syndrome (dated by TCRdb to the late 2010s). Regarding the complete study: Repertoire sequencing was used to test whether CD8+ T cell activation and differentiation in Susac syndrome was antigen driven. The study compared CD8+ T cell repertoire clonality among 11 to 12 healthy donors, around 14 Susac syndrome patients and 15 multiple sclerosis patients.

CDR1 and CDR2 were assigned from the germline V gene (reference sequence) as DFQATT and SNEGSKA. Cut back by 5 bases and 4 bases, the V and J ends lie 9 bases apart. From the cysteine through the phenylalanine, the CDR3 covers 11 amino acids. Only CDR3 DNA is held: 33 bases, read in frame from base 1. RNA was extracted using the RNeasy kit, and about 0.5 to 1 ug of the RNA was reverse transcribed with random hexamers. TCR beta CDR3 regions were amplified with the immunoSEQ multiplex PCR assay covering 54 Vbeta and 13 Jbeta segments. PCR amplification bias was corrected by using a synthetic template baseline for primer optimization and computational correction. As for how the authors treated the data: Reads were assigned to V, D and J genes according to IMGT and analyzed in immunoSEQ Analyzer, with only productive sequences retained. Clonality was calculated as one minus the Shannon entropy normalized by log2 of the number of productive unique sequences. Public and private clones were assessed among the 100 most prevalent clones of each patient and control. Clones were defined as Susac-specific if absent from the healthy and MS cohorts, from approximately 1,100 published viral clones and from other ImmuneACCESS disease sequences. TCRdb reworked the public reads: Q25 trimming with fastp, MiXCR clone assembly, productive beta chains retained. Each entry is one CDR3 protein sequence, shown with its most common DNA and genes. The V and J calls were not made by the authors but by TCRdb's processing. The sample has about 150,000 distinct CDR3 sequences on record, roughly 95% of them singletons. Of the sample, about 0.15% is held by the ten largest clones.

The paper's findings and limits, for the study overall: The number of individuals in the TCR sequencing and HLA analysis was recognized as being relatively small.

The sequence derives from a human donor with multiple sclerosis. The sequence is built from TRBV20-1 and TRBJ2-7; the D gene is not confidently resolved. The source material was CD8+ T cells from PBMCs. Here is the DNA: TGCAGTGCTCCCGGTTTGTACGAGCAGTACTTC. It encodes CSAPGLYEQYF.